This T cell receptor beta chain was identified in a study of quantifying T cell responses using KT2 cells (dated by TCRdb to between 2016 and 2019). Notes on the research overall: RNA was DNase-treated and reverse transcribed with TCR alpha and beta constant-region primers, mostly using SuperScript III. PCR2 was run as a SYBR Green qPCR and stopped at a predetermined fluorescence threshold to avoid over-amplification. Under optimum conditions, the T4 ligation step was estimated to exceed 8% efficiency.

Measured from the cysteine to the phenylalanine, the CDR3 is 19 residues long. The entry retains the CDR3 DNA only, 57 bases that are in frame from base 1. CDR1 and CDR2 are drawn from the germline V gene: SNHLY, FYNNEI. Unmatched junction bases come to 14, with V trimmed by 2 bases and J by 3 bases. About this clonotype: The antigen it binds to is not known. Base-call qualities are not available, and no considerably larger clone is one nucleotide away.

Known numbers of KT2, a T cell clone whose TCR had been sequenced previously, were spiked into unfractionated PBMC to test the sensitivity and accuracy of the pipeline. A range of KT2-to-PBMC ratios was generated by mixing KT2 cells with a fixed number of PBMC. Broader findings and caveats from the paper: Saturation in the detection of KT2 sequences was observed at very high KT2 spike-in numbers. Counts of KT2 alpha and beta sequences scaled linearly with input KT2 cell number over several orders of magnitude. KT2 sequences were still detected at the lowest spike-in tested, roughly one KT2 cell per 100,000 PBMC. No side-by-side comparison between this pipeline and other TCR sequencing techniques was included in the study.

The library was made by UMI-ligation and nested PCR. A single-stranded oligonucleotide carrying the Illumina SP2 sequence and a UMI was ligated to the cDNA 3' end using T4 RNA ligase 1. PCR1 ran approximately 4 cycles (98°C 15 s, 69°C 30 s, 72°C 40 s); the beta primer was an equimolar mix of RC1.1 and RC1.2 covering TRBC1 and TRBC2. From PCR2 onward, TCR alpha and beta chains were processed separately, and sample indices and Illumina adaptors were added. The UMI was composed of 12 random nucleotides, arranged as two hexamers separated by a spacer, and was positioned after an 8-base spacer. The libraries were sequenced on an Illumina MiSeq using v2 2x251 paired-end chemistry, usually with about a dozen samples in each run. To increase diversity, roughly 5-7% PhiX DNA was added to each sequencing library. In the original analysis: bcl2fastq converted raw reads to FASTQ, and Demultiplexor demultiplexed the reads by dual indices. V and J genes were assigned by Decombinator through tag matching, with a single base-pair mismatch permitted. UMIs were used by Collapsinator to correct both sequencing errors and frequency errors caused by PCR heterogeneity. CDR3Translator converted Decombinator identifiers into nucleotide sequence, translated that sequence into amino acids, and extracted CDR3 based on C- and N-terminal motifs. Each distinct KT2 TCR was counted as one cluster of KT2 sequences that shared a single unique molecular identifier. In TCRdb, the public reads were trimmed at Q25 with fastp and aligned with MiXCR, with productive beta chains retained. Each record represents a unique CDR3 protein, reported with the most common genes and DNA among its rows. TCRdb, not the authors, supplied the V and J calls. The sample contains about 33,000 distinct CDR3 sequences, approximately 10% of them found a single time. Roughly 10% of the sample is held by the ten biggest clonotypes.

The sequence is built from TRBV2 and TRBJ2-3; the central 10 bases match TRBD2. Sequences were obtained from PBMCs spiked with cells of the T cell clone KT2. The TCR sequence derives from a human donor. This receptor carries the CDR3 CASSETSEGRAGGTDTQYF. The sequenced DNA is TGTGCCAGCAGTGAAACCTCGGAGGGGAGAGCGGGAGGGACAGATACGCAGTATTTT.